This is a list of T cell receptor beta chains from one sample in a study of blood T cell repertoires in COVID-19. Sequencing was performed with immunoSEQ multiplex PCR; in TCRdb, only in-frame clones are kept and a portion is missing. Of about 280,000 clones listed, 85% are singletons. Sequenced input: PBMCs or T cells enriched from blood (not recorded which). The receptors derive from a woman aged 45-60 years who had recovered from COVID-19. Each CDR3 is given with its conserved first and last residue. The D gene is left open where the match is weak. Where a row states a size, it is once, few, many or the class of an expanded clone; other rows omit it.

clone_size d_call j_call v_call cdr3_nt cdr3_aa
NA NA TRBJ1-1 TRBV5-1 TGCGCCAGCAGCTTGGTTTACGGAGGCGGCACTGAAGCTTTCTTT CASSLVYGGGTEAFF
few TRBD1 TRBJ2-5 TRBV18 TGTGCCAGCTCACCACCGGGACAGGAGGAGACCCAGTACTTC CASSPPGQEETQYF
NA NA TRBJ1-2 TRBV5-4 TGTGCCAGCAGCTTGGACAGCTATGGCTACACCTTC CASSLDSYGYTF
NA NA TRBJ2-5 TRBV7-2 TGTGCCAGCAGCTTCCGGTCCCTCCCCCCCCAAGAGACCCAGTACTTC CASSFRSLPPQETQYF
NA NA TRBJ2-2 TRBV3-1/TRBV3-2 TGTGCCAGCAGCCTCCCCCTAGAGGTCGGCGGGGAGCTGTTTTTT CASSLPLEVGGELFF
NA NA TRBJ2-3 TRBV5-1 TGCGCCAGCAGCTGGGCCCGTGATTTGGTCGACACAGATACGCAGTATTTT CASSWARDLVDTDTQYF
NA NA TRBJ1-5 TRBV6-5 TGTGCCAGCAGTTACTATTCAGGGGGCAATCAGCCCCAGCATTTT CASSYYSGGNQPQHF
NA TRBD2 TRBJ2-1 TRBV6-5 TGTGCCAGCAGTTACAGAGCGGGAGAGGCCAATGAGCAGTTCTTC CASSYRAGEANEQFF
NA TRBD1 TRBJ1-1 TRBV7-3 TGTGCCAGCAGCCTTGGTGACCGGGACAGCTCTGAAGCTTTCTTT CASSLGDRDSSEAFF
NA NA TRBJ2-3 TRBV5-4 TGTGCCAGCAGCTCCGGACTCATAGATACGCAGTATTTT CASSSGLIDTQYF
NA NA TRBJ2-1 TRBV19 TGTGCCAGTTCAATACGCCGACTAGATGAGCAGTTCTTC CASSIRRLDEQFF